The next 18 T cell receptor beta chains were all read from a single sample in a study of shared clonotypes between healthy human individuals. This table comes from immunoSEQ multiplex PCR, and its TCRdb copy is limited to in-frame clones, with some not included. The sample lists roughly 2.5 million clones, just over 90% occurring once. The sequenced sample consisted of naive CD4+ T cells sorted from blood. Subset denoted: CD45RA+ positively selected. The receptor set was obtained from a young man in good health.

This clone is a singleton in its sample. The chain recombines TRBV18 with TRBJ1-1; no clear D gene. V was pared by 3 bases and J by 0 bases, with 8 bases between. The CDR3 runs to 14 residues. Germline CDR1 reads KGHSH; CDR2 reads LQKENI. The chain's CDR3 is CASSPQIMNTEAFF. The DNA for the CDR3 is TGTGCCAGCTCACCGCAGATCATGAACACTGAAGCTTTCTTT.

This clone turned up a few times. J is TRBJ1-6 and V is TRBV30; 8 bases fit TRBD1. V trimming: 3 bases; J trimming: 9 bases; junction bases outside the gene matches: 13. Germline CDR1 is GTSNPN and CDR2 is SVGIG (reference sequence). CDR3 length equals 16 residues. CDR3 coding DNA: TGTGCCTGGAGATCGGACAGGGCTTTATCTGGTTCACCCCTCCACTTT. Its translation: CAWRSDRALSGSPLHF.

J is TRBJ2-1 and V is TRBV10-3, with D uncertain. The CDR3 loop spans 13 amino acids. Germline loops: CDR1 ENHRY, CDR2 SYGVKD. Trimming removed 4 bases from V and 10 bases from J, with 14 bases in between. CDR3 in DNA: TGTGCCATCAGTGTGGGTCCCGAAGGGGAGCAGTTCTTC. Translation gives CAISVGPEGEQFF.

With regard to this clone: Different DNA sequences within this sample yield the same CDR3. The V gene is TRBV7-8, the J gene TRBJ1-5; possible D gene TRBD1, 5 bases. This CDR3 is built from 13 residues. CDR1 and CDR2 from the germline V gene are SGHVS and FQNEAQ. V was shortened by 5 bases and J by 3 bases, with 8 bases between the two germline ends. In DNA form, the CDR3 reads TGTGCCAGCAGCAGGGACTCCAATCAGCCCCAGCATTTT. Protein sequence: CASSRDSNQPQHF.

The J gene is TRBJ1-1, the V gene TRBV29-1, with D unclear. The CDR3 loop spans 12 amino acids. Between the trimmed V and J ends, which lost 6 bases and 7 bases, there was a span of 15 bases. Per germline, CDR1 SQVTM and CDR2 ANQGSEA. The CDR3 DNA reads TGCAGCGTCCTCCCCCACGGAAATGAAGCTTTCTTT. It specifies CSVLPHGNEAFF.

The chain recombines TRBV5-6 with TRBJ2-3; perhaps D is TRBD1 or TRBD2 (5 bases each). Germline lookup yields CDR1 SGHDT and CDR2 YYEEEE. V was clipped by 4 bases and J by 0 bases, with 9 bases between them. The CDR3 length is 14 residues. The CDR3 DNA reads as TGTGCCAGCAGCGAGGGGACGAGCACAGATACGCAGTATTTT. Encoded protein: CASSEGTSTDTQYF. Full variable domain (remainder filled in from reference TRBV5-6 and TRBJ2-3): DAGVTQSPTHLIKTRGQQVTLRCSPKSGHDTVSWYQQALGQGPQFIFQYYEEEERQRGNFPDRFSGHQFPNYSSELNVNALLLGDSALYLCASSEGTSTDTQYFGPGTRLTVL.

The CDR3 loop reads CASSIASGAGEKLFF. CDR3 nucleotide sequence: TGTGCCAGTAGTATAGCGTCAGGGGCCGGGGAAAAACTGTTTTTT. The rearrangement uses TRBV19 and TRBJ1-4, with D possibly TRBD1 on 6 matching bases. The CDR3 extends over 15 amino acids. The germline V and J ends were trimmed by 1 base and 8 bases, with 14 bases remaining between them. Germline CDR1 and CDR2: LNHDA and SQIVND (reference sequence).

The chain employs TRBV6-1 and TRBJ1-1; 7 bases align to TRBD1. CDR1 is MNHNS and CDR2 is SASEGT in the germline V gene. The CDR3 totals 13 residues. Unmatched junction bases numbered 4, after V lost 9 bases and J lost 0 bases. CDR3 amino acids: CASCRGVNTEAFF. In DNA form, the CDR3 reads TGTGCCAGTTGCAGGGGGGTGAACACTGAAGCTTTCTTT.

V and J are TRBV28 and TRBJ2-7; 11 nucleotides match TRBD1. V was pared by 4 bases and J by 7 bases, with 12 bases of the junction left unmatched. This CDR3 has 16 residues. The germline V gene encodes CDR1 MDHEN and CDR2 SYDVKM. The CDR3 here is CASSSLGDRGIGEQYF. CDR3 DNA: TGTGCCAGCAGTTCCCTTGGGGACAGGGGGATAGGAGAGCAGTACTTC. The variable domain in full, completed from reference TRBV28 and TRBJ2-7, reads DVKVTQSSRYLVKRTGEKVFLECVQDMDHENMFWYRQDPGLGLRLIYFSYDVKMKEKGDIPEGYSVSREKKERFSLILESASTNQTSMYLCASSSLGDRGIGEQYFGPGTRLTVT.

The CDR3 region is CASSLVLGSPLHF. In DNA, the CDR3 is TGCGCCAGCAGCTTGGTCCTAGGGTCACCCCTCCACTTT. The chain carries TRBV5-1 and TRBJ1-6; no definite D call. Germline assignment: CDR1 SGHRS and CDR2 YFSETQ. This CDR3 region has 13 residues. V was trimmed by 0 bases and J by 10 bases, leaving 8 bases between them.

The chain links TRBV18 to TRBJ1-5, with D unresolved. V dropped 0 bases and J dropped 7 bases, with 7 bases sitting between them. This CDR3 is built from 13 residues. Per germline, CDR1 KGHSH and CDR2 LQKENI. For the CDR3, the DNA is TGTGCCAGCTCACCACCGGGAATCCAGCCCCAGCATTTT. Amino acid sequence: CASSPPGIQPQHF. Full variable domain (outside the CDR3, taken from reference TRBV18 and TRBJ1-5): NAGVMQNPRHLVRRRGQEARLRCSPMKGHSHVYWYRQLPEEGLKFMVYLQKENIIDESGMPKERFSAEFPKEGPSILRIQQVVRGDSAAYFCASSPPGIQPQHFGDGTRLSIL.

V usage is TRBV2 and J usage is TRBJ2-2; D unresolved. V lost 3 bases and J 0 bases, leaving 2 bases between the germline ends. The CDR3 is 13 residues long. Per germline, CDR1 SNHLY and CDR2 FYNNEI. DNA for the CDR3: TGTGCCAGCAGTGATTCGAACACCGGGGAGCTGTTTTTT. This sequence encodes CASSDSNTGELFF.

This sequence joins TRBV2 and TRBJ2-2; D remains unclear. Trimming pared 8 bases from V and 4 bases from J, leaving 11 bases between. The CDR3 is 13 amino acids. CDR1 and CDR2 from the germline V gene are SNHLY and FYNNEI. In DNA, the CDR3 is TGTGCCAGCGCTCGGGTAGTCACCGGGGAGCTGTTTTTT. Translated, it gives CASARVVTGELFF.

The chain is built from TRBV30 and TRBJ2-7, with 7 bases identical to TRBD1. This CDR3 region has 13 residues. The germline V gene encodes CDR1 GTSNPN and CDR2 SVGIG (reference sequence). V lost 0 bases to trimming and J lost 5 bases; unmatched junction nucleotides: 4. The CDR3 loop reads CAWSVKGADEQYF. The CDR3 DNA reads as TGTGCCTGGAGTGTTAAGGGGGCCGACGAGCAGTACTTC.

Comment on this clone: In the same sample, other DNA sequences code for this CDR3. The chain recombines TRBV6-6 with TRBJ1-4; 11 bases map to TRBD1. The V gene end was trimmed by 0 bases and the J gene end by 7 bases; junction bases not matched to a gene: 1. This CDR3 has 15 residues. Germline values: CDR1 MNHNY, CDR2 SVGAGI (reference sequence). The CDR3 nucleotides read TGTGCCAGCAGTTACTCAGGGACAGGGGGTGAAAAACTGTTTTTT. Amino acids: CASSYSGTGGEKLFF.

The rearrangement uses TRBV7-8 and TRBJ2-7, with 11 bases identical to TRBD2. This CDR3 has 15 amino acids. V lost 1 base and J lost 3; bases outside the gene matches: 2. Germline values: CDR1 SGHVS, CDR2 FQNEAQ. The CDR3 loop is CASSLGTSGFYEQYF. CDR3 bases: TGTGCCAGCAGCTTAGGGACTAGCGGGTTCTACGAGCAGTACTTC.

This clone is a singleton in its sample. The same CDR3 arises from other DNA sequences in this sample as well. V is TRBV30 and J is TRBJ1-2, with unresolved D. The V end was cut by 0 bases, the J end by 4 bases, with 6 bases between. Germline V gene lookup returns CDR1 GTSNPN and CDR2 SVGIG (reference sequence). This CDR3 has 12 amino acids. The CDR3 DNA reads as TGTGCCTGGAGTGTTACAGCCTATGGCTACACCTTC. Protein product: CAWSVTAYGYTF. Drawing the rest from reference TRBV30 and TRBJ1-2, the complete variable domain is SQTIHQWPATLVQPVGSPLSLECTVEGTSNPNLYWYRQAAGRGLQLLFYSVGIGQISSEVPQNLSASRPQDRQFILSSKKLLLSDSGFYLCAWSVTAYGYTFGSGTRLTVV.

The chain carries TRBV28 and TRBJ1-2; TRBD1 matches at 12 bases. J was trimmed by 7 bases and V by 3 bases; bases with no gene match: 6. Germline V CDR1 and CDR2: MDHEN, SYDVKM. There are 15 residues in the CDR3. In nucleotides, the CDR3 is TGTGCCAGCAGTTTGCCGGGACAGGGGGCGGCTGGCTACACCTTC. This sequence encodes CASSLPGQGAAGYTF.